The sequence of this T cell receptor (beta chain) was determined in a study of T-cell reconstitution after alpha-beta-depleted transplantation in children. As it was prepared, the TCRbeta library received unique molecular identifiers. In TCRdb, the PCR reads were re-called with MiXCR into one record per CDR3 protein. The table lists 550,000 to 600,000 distinct CDR3 sequences, approximately 22% of them singletons. Study outcomes and limitations: Reportedly, roughly two months post-transplant, alpha-beta T cells arose from several hundred expanded graft clones. The main origin of T-cell counts and diversity one year after transplant was newly produced T cells. There were some patients whose high TCRbeta diversity at day 60 came from surviving recipient T cells and thymic progenitors.

Concerning this clonotype: The antigen is undetermined.

The source was PBMCs, mostly from graft donor cells, collected 360 days after TCRalphabeta/CD19-depleted stem cell transplant. The clonotype originates from a boy less than two years old who had a stem cell transplant for acute myeloid leukemia, so the T cells may come from the graft donor.

CDR3 sequence reads: CASSLVPGGHETQYF. CDR3 coding DNA: TGCGCCAGCAGCTTGGTCCCAGGGGGGCACGAAACGCAGTATTTT. The J gene is TRBJ2-3, the V gene TRBV5-1; the D gene is possibly TRBD1 (7 bases). This CDR3 region has 15 residues. Germline lookup yields CDR1 SGHRS and CDR2 YFSETQ. The V and J ends lost 0 bases and 9 bases respectively, with 17 bases between them.